This T cell receptor beta chain was recovered during a study of blood T cell repertoires in COVID-19. Background on the study: Sources were T cells, B-cell-depleted T cells, or PBMCs; the material itself was cDNA or gDNA.

Sequencing was performed with immunoSEQ multiplex PCR; in TCRdb, only in-frame clones are kept and a portion is missing. Of about 180,000 clones in the sample, roughly 78% were seen once. The germline gives CDR1 MNHEY, CDR2 SVGEGT. This CDR3 has 15 residues. V dropped 4 bases and J dropped 4; count of bases not matched to a gene: 7. Sequencing was done on a sample of peripheral blood. The sequence was obtained from a woman aged 55-70 years with COVID-19, enrolled during active disease. The rearrangement links TRBV6-2 or TRBV6-3 to TRBJ2-7; 10 nucleotides match TRBD2. The CDR3 loop is CASSLGLAELYEQYF. The CDR3 coding sequence is TGTGCCAGCAGTTTAGGACTAGCGGAACTGTACGAGCAGTACTTC.